These 17 T cell receptor beta chains were sequenced from one sample in a study of cytomegalovirus exposure and HLA in healthy donors (dated by TCRdb to the late 2010s). The library relied on the immunoSEQ multiplex PCR assay. For the multiplex PCR, a mixture combining 60 forward primers for TCR Vbeta segments and 13 reverse primers for TCR Jbeta segments was used. The immuneACCESS repertoire file appears here via TCRdb, limited to in-frame rearrangements. These files lack a portion of the clones; in checked studies, under half of the deficit traces to unresolved V genes, and the cause of the others is not known. In all, the sample holds around 150,000 clones, and roughly 85% of those were seen once. The ten largest clones take up roughly 9.3% of the sample. Sample: PBMCs. These receptors originate from a man between 18 and 35 years old in good health and CMV-seropositive.

This chain joins TRBV29-1 and TRBJ1-1, with D uncertain. The CDR3 contains 11 residues. Germline CDR1 and CDR2: SQVTM and ANQGSEA. With 6 bases removed from V and 2 bases from J, the gap between germline ends came to 7 bases. The CDR3 nucleotides are TGCAGCGTACGGGGAAACACTGAAGCTTTCTTT. Translated, it gives CSVRGNTEAFF.

The CDR3 sequence: CASSYTNVGGEQYF. CDR3 DNA sequence: TGTGCCAGCAGTTACACTAACGTAGGAGGCGAGCAGTACTTC. The V gene is TRBV6-5, the J gene TRBJ2-7, with a weak D call TRBD2 (5 bases). CDR3 length equals 14 residues. Looked up from germline, CDR1 is MNHEY and CDR2 is SVGAGI. V gave up 2 bases and J gave up 6 bases, with 14 bases separating them.

In this sample, this clone turned up a few times. CDR3 bases: TGTGCCAGCACGGAAGGATTGGAGGCTTTCTTT. Residues: CASTEGLEAFF. This chain joins TRBV5-5 and TRBJ1-1; no clear D gene. The length of the CDR3 is 11 residues. V lost 6 bases and J lost 11, with 14 bases in between. Germline lookup yields CDR1 SGHKS and CDR2 YYEKEE (reference sequence).

About this clone: This CDR3 is also generated by other DNA sequences in the sample. The chain uses TRBV2 and TRBJ1-2, with 7 nucleotides matching TRBD1. The ends lost 7 bases at V and 5 bases at J; junction bases unmatched: 4. The length of the CDR3 is 12 residues. CDR1 is SNHLY and CDR2 is FYNNEI in the germline V gene. DNA for the CDR3: TGTGCCAGCACCGGGGACAGTTATGGCTACACCTTC. Amino acid sequence: CASTGDSYGYTF.

The chain couples TRBV5-6 to TRBJ2-3; D remains ambiguous. V lost 2 bases and J 1 base, leaving 8 bases between the germline ends. In germline, CDR1 is SGHDT, CDR2 YYEEEE. The CDR3 covers 14 residues. The CDR3 DNA sequence: TGTGCCAGCAGCTTATACACGCGCACAGATACGCAGTATTTT. It translates to CASSLYTRTDTQYF.

The V gene is TRBV9, the J gene TRBJ1-4; D not certain. CDR1 SGDLS and CDR2 YYNGEE come from the germline V gene. The CDR3 length is 13 residues. Trimming took 0 bases from V and 10 from J, leaving 10 bases between them. The CDR3 DNA sequence: TGTGCCAGCAGCGTAGAACCAGCTAGAAAACTGTTTTTT. It translates to CASSVEPARKLFF.

The chain recombines TRBV7-2 with TRBJ2-1; D might be TRBD2 (6 bases). Germline-derived CDR1 and CDR2 are SGHTA and FQGNSA. Trimming cost V 1 base and J 5 bases, with 9 bases left between them. CDR3 length: 14 amino acids. DNA for the CDR3: TGTGCCAGCAGCTTAGTTACGGGGGACAATGAGCAGTTCTTC. This translates into CASSLVTGDNEQFF. Combining the CDR3 with reference TRBV7-2 and TRBJ2-1 gives the whole variable domain GAGVSQSPSNKVTEKGKDVELRCDPISGHTALYWYRQSLGQGLEFLIYFQGNSAPDKSGLPSDRFSAERTGGSVSTLTIQRTQQEDSAVYLCASSLVTGDNEQFFGPGTRLTVL.

This chain links TRBV6-5 with TRBJ2-7, with TRBD2 matching 7 bases. This CDR3 has 15 amino acids. Germline CDR1 reads MNHEY; CDR2 reads SVGAGI. Unmatched junction bases numbered 11, after V lost 8 bases and J lost 1 base. CDR3 sequence reads: CASYPSPGLSYEQYF. DNA for the CDR3: TGTGCCAGCTATCCTAGTCCGGGACTATCCTACGAGCAGTACTTC.

This sequence joins TRBV5-1 and TRBJ2-7, with TRBD1 identical over 9 bases. The CDR3 has 14 residues. The germline CDR1 and CDR2 sequences are SGHRS and YFSETQ. The junction had 9 bases not matched to a gene; V was cut back by 4 bases and J by 7 bases. The chain's CDR3 is CASSTRDRAGEQYF. CDR3 in DNA: TGCGCCAGCAGCACCCGGGACAGGGCGGGAGAGCAGTACTTC. Variable domain in full (rest from reference TRBV5-1 and TRBJ2-7): KAGVTQTPRYLIKTRGQQVTLSCSPISGHRSVSWYQQTPGQGLQFLFEYFSETQRNKGNFPGRFSGRQFSNSRSEMNVSTLELGDSALYLCASSTRDRAGEQYFGPGTRLTVT.

For the CDR3, the DNA is TGTGCCAGCAGTAACCGGGACAGGGGACGCTACGAGCAGTACTTC. Its protein product is CASSNRDRGRYEQYF. The rearrangement uses TRBV6-1 and TRBJ2-7; 10 bases fit TRBD1. CDR1 and CDR2 (germline): MNHNS, SASEGT. V was clipped by 5 bases and J by 3 bases; unmatched bases: 7. The CDR3 extends over 15 amino acids.

The rearrangement joins TRBV7-8 to TRBJ1-1, with TRBD1 as a possible D gene (6 bases). The CDR3 is 14 amino acids. Germline CDR1 SGHVS, CDR2 FQNEAQ. Trimming shortened V by 5 bases and J by 11 bases, and 21 bases separated the two germline ends. The CDR3 loop is CASSATGSGDAAFF. DNA of the CDR3: TGTGCCAGCAGCGCAACCGGTTCAGGGGACGCGGCTTTCTTT.

V usage is TRBV10-3 and J usage is TRBJ2-3; D may be TRBD2 (7 bases). The CDR3 is 14 residues long. V lost 0 bases and J 6 bases, leaving 10 bases between the germline ends. Germline CDR1 is ENHRY and CDR2 is SYGVKD. The CDR3 loop reads CAISESAGADTQYF. CDR3 DNA sequence: TGTGCCATCAGTGAGTCGGCGGGGGCCGATACGCAGTATTTT.

A single count supports this clone. Its ends do not fully match the called genes, so a read error is possible. V usage is TRBV7-9 and J usage is TRBJ2-3; D is undetermined. CDR3 size: 12 residues. Germline lookup yields CDR1 SEHNR and CDR2 FQNEAQ (reference sequence). The CDR3 DNA is TGTGCCAGCAGCTTGAGAGGAGATGCGCAGTATTTT. Its translation: CASSLRGDAQYF.

The genes are TRBV7-9 and TRBJ2-7; 8 positions match TRBD2. Trimming took 5 bases from V and 3 from J; bases not matched to a gene: 12. CDR3 length: 16 amino acids. CDR1 and CDR2 from the germline V gene are SEHNR and FQNEAQ (reference sequence). In DNA, the CDR3 is TGTGCCAGCAGCATTAATAGCGGGGTCCGCCTCTACGAGCAGTACTTC. Translating it yields CASSINSGVRLYEQYF.

This clone has just a few counts. The rearrangement joins TRBV15 to TRBJ1-5; D unclear. The CDR3 is made up of 13 amino acids. Germline CDR1 is LNHNV and CDR2 is YYDKDF (reference sequence). The V gene lost 1 base and the J gene lost 7 bases, with 8 bases spanning the gap. CDR3 coding DNA: TGTGCCACCAGCAGAGCAACATTGCAGCCCCAGCATTTT. Its protein product is CATSRATLQPQHF.

The rearrangement links TRBV29-1 to TRBJ1-1, with D uncertain. This CDR3 spans 11 amino acids. The germline V gene encodes CDR1 SQVTM and CDR2 ANQGSEA. Trimming shortened V by 6 bases and J by 6 bases, and 11 bases separated the two germline ends. This chain's CDR3 is CSVQAGPEAFF. CDR3 nucleotides: TGCAGCGTCCAGGCGGGCCCTGAAGCTTTCTTT.

The rearrangement uses TRBV9 and TRBJ2-6; TRBD1 aligns across 9 bases. Germline loops: CDR1 SGDLS, CDR2 YYNGEE. There are 19 residues in the CDR3. V trimming: 2 bases; J trimming: 0 bases; junction bases outside the gene matches: 9. The CDR3 reads CASSVIGGTGNSGANVLTF. In DNA, the CDR3 is TGTGCCAGCAGCGTGATAGGAGGGACAGGGAACTCTGGGGCCAACGTCCTGACTTTC.